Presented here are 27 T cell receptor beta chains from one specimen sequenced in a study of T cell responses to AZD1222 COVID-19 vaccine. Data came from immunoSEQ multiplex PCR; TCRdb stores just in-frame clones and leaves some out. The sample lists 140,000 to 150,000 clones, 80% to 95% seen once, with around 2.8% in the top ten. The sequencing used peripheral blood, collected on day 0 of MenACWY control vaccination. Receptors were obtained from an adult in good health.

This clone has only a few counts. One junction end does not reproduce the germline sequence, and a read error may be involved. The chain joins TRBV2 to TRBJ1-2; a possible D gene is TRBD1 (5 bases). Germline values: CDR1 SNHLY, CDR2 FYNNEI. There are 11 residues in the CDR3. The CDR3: CASRKQGPRAF. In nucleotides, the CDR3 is TGTGCCAGCAGGAAGCAGGGCCCTCGAGCCTTC.

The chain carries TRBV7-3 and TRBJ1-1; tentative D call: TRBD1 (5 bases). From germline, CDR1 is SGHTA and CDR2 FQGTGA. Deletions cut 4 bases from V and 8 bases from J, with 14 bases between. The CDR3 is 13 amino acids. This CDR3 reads CASSSHSRQEAFF. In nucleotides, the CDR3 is TGTGCCAGCAGCTCACATTCACGACAGGAAGCTTTCTTT.

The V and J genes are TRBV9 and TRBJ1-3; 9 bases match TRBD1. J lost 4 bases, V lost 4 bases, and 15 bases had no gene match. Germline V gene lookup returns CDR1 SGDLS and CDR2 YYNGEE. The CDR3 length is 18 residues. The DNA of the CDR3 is TGTGCCAGCAGCCCGACGGGACAGGGCTTCCTATTCGGAAACACCATATATTTT. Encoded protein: CASSPTGQGFLFGNTIYF.

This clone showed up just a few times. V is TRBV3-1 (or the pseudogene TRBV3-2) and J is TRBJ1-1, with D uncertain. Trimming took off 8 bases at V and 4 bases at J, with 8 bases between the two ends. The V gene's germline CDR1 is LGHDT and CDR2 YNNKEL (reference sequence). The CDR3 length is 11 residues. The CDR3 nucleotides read TGTGCCAGCCGGTCGGGCACTGAAGCTTTCTTT. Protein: CASRSGTEAFF.

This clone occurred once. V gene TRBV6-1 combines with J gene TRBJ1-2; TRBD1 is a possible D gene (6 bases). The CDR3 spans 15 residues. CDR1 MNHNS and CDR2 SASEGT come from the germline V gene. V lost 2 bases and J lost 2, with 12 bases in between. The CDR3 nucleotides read TGTGCCAGCAGTGAACTAGGGGGGGCAAACTATGGCTACACCTTC. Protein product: CASSELGGANYGYTF.

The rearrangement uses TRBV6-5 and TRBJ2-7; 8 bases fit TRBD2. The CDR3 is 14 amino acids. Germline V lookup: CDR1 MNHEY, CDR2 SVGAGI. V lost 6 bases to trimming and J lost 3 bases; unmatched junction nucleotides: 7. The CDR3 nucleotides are TGTGCCAGCAGGTTGACCGGGACTAGCTACGAGCAGTACTTC. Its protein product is CASRLTGTSYEQYF.

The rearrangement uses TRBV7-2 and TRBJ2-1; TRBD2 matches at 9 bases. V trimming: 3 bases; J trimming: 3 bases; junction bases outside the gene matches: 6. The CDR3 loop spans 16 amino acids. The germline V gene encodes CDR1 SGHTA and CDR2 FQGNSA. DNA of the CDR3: TGTGCCAGCAGCTTTGCTAGCGGGACTCTCTACAATGAGCAGTTCTTC. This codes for CASSFASGTLYNEQFF. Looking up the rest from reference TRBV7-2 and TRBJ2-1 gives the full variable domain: GAGVSQSPSNKVTEKGKDVELRCDPISGHTALYWYRQSLGQGLEFLIYFQGNSAPDKSGLPSDRFSAERTGGSVSTLTIQRTQQEDSAVYLCASSFASGTLYNEQFFGPGTRLTVL.

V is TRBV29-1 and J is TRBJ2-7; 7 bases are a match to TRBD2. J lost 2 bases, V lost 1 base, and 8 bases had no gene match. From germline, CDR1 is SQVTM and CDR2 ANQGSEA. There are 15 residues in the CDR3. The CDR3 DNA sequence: TGCAGCGTTGAAGGTGGGGCGGGAGCTCCCTACGAGCAGTACTTC. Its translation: CSVEGGAGAPYEQYF.

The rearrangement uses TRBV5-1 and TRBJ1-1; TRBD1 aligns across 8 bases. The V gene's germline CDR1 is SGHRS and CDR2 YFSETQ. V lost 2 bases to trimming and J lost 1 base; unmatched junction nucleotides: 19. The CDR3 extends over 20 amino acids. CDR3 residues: CASSLAWGQAWMSPNTEAFF. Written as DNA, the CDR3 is TGCGCCAGCAGCTTAGCCTGGGGACAGGCCTGGATGAGCCCGAACACTGAAGCTTTCTTT.

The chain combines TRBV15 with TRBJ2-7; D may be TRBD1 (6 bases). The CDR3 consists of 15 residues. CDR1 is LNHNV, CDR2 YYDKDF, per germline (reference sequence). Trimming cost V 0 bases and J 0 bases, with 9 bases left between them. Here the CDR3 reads CATSRDRGHSYEQYF. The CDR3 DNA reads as TGTGCCACCAGCAGAGATAGGGGACACTCCTACGAGCAGTACTTC.

The CDR3 bases are TGTGCCAGCAGAAAGAGGGGGGGTTACTCACTTTCCTACAATGAGCAGTTCTTC. Its protein is CASRKRGGYSLSYNEQFF. The genes are TRBV7-2 and TRBJ2-1; D is perhaps TRBD2 (7 bases). V lost 6 bases, J lost 1 base, and 22 bases lay in between. CDR1 and CDR2 from the germline V gene are SGHTA and FQGNSA. CDR3 length equals 18 residues.

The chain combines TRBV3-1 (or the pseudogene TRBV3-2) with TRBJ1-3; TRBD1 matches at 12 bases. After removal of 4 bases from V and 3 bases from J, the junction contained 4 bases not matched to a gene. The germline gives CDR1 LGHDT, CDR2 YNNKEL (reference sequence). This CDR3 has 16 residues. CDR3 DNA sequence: TGTGCCAGCAGCCCCCGGGACAGGGGGCTTGGAAACACCATATATTTT. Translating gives CASSPRDRGLGNTIYF.

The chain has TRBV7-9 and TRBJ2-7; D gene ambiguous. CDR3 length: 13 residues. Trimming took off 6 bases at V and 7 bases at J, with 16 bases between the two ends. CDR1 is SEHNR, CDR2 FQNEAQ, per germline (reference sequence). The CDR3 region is CASSPPHGPEQYF. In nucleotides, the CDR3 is TGTGCCAGCAGTCCGCCCCACGGACCGGAGCAGTACTTC. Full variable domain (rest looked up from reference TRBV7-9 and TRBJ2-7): DTGVSQNPRHKITKRGQNVTFRCDPISEHNRLYWYRQTLGQGPEFLTYFQNEAQLEKSRLLSDRFSAERPKGSFSTLEIQRTEQGDSAMYLCASSPPHGPEQYFGPGTRLTVT.

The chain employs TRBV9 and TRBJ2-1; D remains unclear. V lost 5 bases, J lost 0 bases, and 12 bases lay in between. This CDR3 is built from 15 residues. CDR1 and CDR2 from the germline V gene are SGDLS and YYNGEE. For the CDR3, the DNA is TGTGCCAGCAGTCCCTCCGGGTTCTCCTACAATGAGCAGTTCTTC. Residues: CASSPSGFSYNEQFF. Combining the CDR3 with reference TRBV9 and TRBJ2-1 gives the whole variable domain DSGVTQTPKHLITATGQRVTLRCSPRSGDLSVYWYQQSLDQGLQFLIQYYNGEERAKGNILERFSAQQFPDLHSELNLSSLELGDSALYFCASSPSGFSYNEQFFGPGTRLTVL.

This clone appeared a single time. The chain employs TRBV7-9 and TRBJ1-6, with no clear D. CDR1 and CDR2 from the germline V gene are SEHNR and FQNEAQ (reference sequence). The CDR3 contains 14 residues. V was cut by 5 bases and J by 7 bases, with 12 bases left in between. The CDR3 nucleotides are TGTGCCAGCAGCCCTTTCCCCGGGAATTCACCCCTCCACTTT. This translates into CASSPFPGNSPLHF. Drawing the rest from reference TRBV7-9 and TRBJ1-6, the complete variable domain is DTGVSQNPRHKITKRGQNVTFRCDPISEHNRLYWYRQTLGQGPEFLTYFQNEAQLEKSRLLSDRFSAERPKGSFSTLEIQRTEQGDSAMYLCASSPFPGNSPLHFGNGTRLTVT.

The CDR3 here is CASSEGGLGEAFF. CDR3 nucleotide sequence: TGTGCCAGCAGCGAAGGGGGTCTAGGTGAAGCTTTCTTT. The genes are TRBV7-2 and TRBJ1-1; D possibly corresponds to TRBD1 (6 bases). The V end was cut by 5 bases, the J end by 7 bases, with 14 bases between. Germline V CDR1 and CDR2: SGHTA, FQGNSA. This CDR3 has 13 residues.

The CDR3: CASSLANTGELFF. Written as DNA, the CDR3 is TGCGCCAGCAGCTTGGCGAACACCGGGGAGCTGTTTTTT. This sequence joins TRBV5-1 and TRBJ2-2, with D hard to call. Germline V gives CDR1 SGHRS, CDR2 YFSETQ. Trimming removed 0 bases at V and 0 bases at J, with 0 bases between. This CDR3 spans 13 amino acids.

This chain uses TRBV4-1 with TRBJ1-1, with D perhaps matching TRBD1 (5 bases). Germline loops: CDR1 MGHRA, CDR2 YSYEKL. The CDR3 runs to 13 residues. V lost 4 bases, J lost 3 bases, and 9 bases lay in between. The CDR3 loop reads CASSPKGYTEAFF. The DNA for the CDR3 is TGCGCCAGCAGCCCGAAGGGGTACACTGAAGCTTTCTTT.

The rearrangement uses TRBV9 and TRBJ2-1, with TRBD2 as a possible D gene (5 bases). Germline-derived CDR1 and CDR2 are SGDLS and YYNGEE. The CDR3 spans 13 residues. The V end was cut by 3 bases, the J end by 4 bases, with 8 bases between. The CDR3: CASSGSGYNEQFF. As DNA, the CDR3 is TGTGCCAGCAGCGGAAGCGGATACAATGAGCAGTTCTTC.

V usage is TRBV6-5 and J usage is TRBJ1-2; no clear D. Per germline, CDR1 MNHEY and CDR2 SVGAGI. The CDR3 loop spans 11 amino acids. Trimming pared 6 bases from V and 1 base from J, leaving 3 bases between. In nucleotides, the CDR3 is TGTGCCAGCAGGGGTAACTATGGCTACACCTTC. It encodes CASRGNYGYTF.

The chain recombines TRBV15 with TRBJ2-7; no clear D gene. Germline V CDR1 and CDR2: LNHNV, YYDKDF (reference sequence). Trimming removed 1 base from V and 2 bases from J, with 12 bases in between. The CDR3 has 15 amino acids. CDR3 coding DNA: TGTGCCACCAGCAGAGTGCCGACACAAACCTACGAGCAGTACTTC. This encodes CATSRVPTQTYEQYF.

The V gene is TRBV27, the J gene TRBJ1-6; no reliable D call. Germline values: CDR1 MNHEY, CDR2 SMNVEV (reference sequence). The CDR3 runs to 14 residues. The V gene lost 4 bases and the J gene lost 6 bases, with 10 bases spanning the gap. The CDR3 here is CASSWWQSNSPLHF. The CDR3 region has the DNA TGTGCCAGCAGTTGGTGGCAGAGTAATTCACCCCTCCACTTT.

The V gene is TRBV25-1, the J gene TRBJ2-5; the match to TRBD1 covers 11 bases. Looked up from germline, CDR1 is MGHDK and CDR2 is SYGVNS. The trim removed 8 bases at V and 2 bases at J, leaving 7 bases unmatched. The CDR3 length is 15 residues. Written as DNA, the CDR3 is TGTGCCAGCGGGCCCGGGACAGGGGGACAAGAGACCCAGTACTTC. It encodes CASGPGTGGQETQYF.

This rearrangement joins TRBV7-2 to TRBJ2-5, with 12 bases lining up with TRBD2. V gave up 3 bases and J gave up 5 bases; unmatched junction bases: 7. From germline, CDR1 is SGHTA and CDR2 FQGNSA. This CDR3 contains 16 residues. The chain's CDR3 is CASSFLLAGGGETQYF. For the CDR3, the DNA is TGTGCCAGCAGCTTTCTACTAGCGGGGGGAGGGGAGACCCAGTACTTC.

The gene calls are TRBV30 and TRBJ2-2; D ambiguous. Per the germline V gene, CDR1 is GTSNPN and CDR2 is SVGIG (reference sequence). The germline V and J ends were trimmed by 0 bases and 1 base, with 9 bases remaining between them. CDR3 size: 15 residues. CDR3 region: CAWSVMWGNTGELFF. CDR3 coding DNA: TGTGCCTGGAGTGTAATGTGGGGGAACACCGGGGAGCTGTTTTTT.

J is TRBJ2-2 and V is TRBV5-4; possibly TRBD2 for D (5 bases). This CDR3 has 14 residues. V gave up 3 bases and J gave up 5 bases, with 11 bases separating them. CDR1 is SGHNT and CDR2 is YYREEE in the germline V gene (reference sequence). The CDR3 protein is CASSWREGTGELFF. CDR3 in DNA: TGTGCCAGCAGCTGGCGAGAGGGTACCGGGGAGCTGTTTTTT.

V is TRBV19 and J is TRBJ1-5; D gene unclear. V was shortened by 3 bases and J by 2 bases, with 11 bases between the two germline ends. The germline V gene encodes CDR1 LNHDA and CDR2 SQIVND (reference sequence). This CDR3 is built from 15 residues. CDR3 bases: TGTGCCAGTAGTATCCCGGTCGGGGGCAATCAGCCCCAGCATTTT. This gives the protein CASSIPVGGNQPQHF. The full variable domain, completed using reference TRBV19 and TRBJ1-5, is DGGITQSPKYLFRKEGQNVTLSCEQNLNHDAMYWYRQDPGQGLRLIYYSQIVNDFQKGDIAEGYSVSREKKESFPLTVTSAQKNPTAFYLCASSIPVGGNQPQHFGDGTRLSIL.